The entry below describes one TCR beta chain. This table comes from immunoSEQ multiplex PCR, and its TCRdb copy is limited to in-frame clones, with some not included. Of over 9,000 clones listed, around 84% are singletons. This sample is part of a study of T cells after somatic rescue of genetic block. The sequence was obtained from a boy younger than 18. The sequenced material came from peripheral blood mononuclear cells (PBMCs).

CDR3 coding DNA: TGTGCCAGCAGCCCGGACGGTGGAGCTGGAAACACCATATATTTT. Amino acid sequence: CASSPDGGAGNTIYF. This rearrangement joins TRBV7-9 to TRBJ1-3; D gene uncertain. The CDR3 length is 15 residues. V lost 5 bases to trimming and J lost 2 bases, with 13 bases between them. CDR1 SEHNR and CDR2 FQNEAQ come from the germline V gene (reference sequence). Full variable domain (rest looked up from reference TRBV7-9 and TRBJ1-3): DTGVSQNPRHKITKRGQNVTFRCDPISEHNRLYWYRQTLGQGPEFLTYFQNEAQLEKSRLLSDRFSAERPKGSFSTLEIQRTEQGDSAMYLCASSPDGGAGNTIYFGEGSWLTVV.